The clone carrying this T cell receptor (beta chain) has just one count. Followed over time, Seattle patients had been enrolled while infection was active. This sample is part of a study of blood T cell repertoires in COVID-19. In the study overall: From T cells, B-cell-depleted T cells, or PBMCs came the material, which was cDNA or gDNA.

Source study methods: Using reference gene primer amplification, nucleated cell counts were estimated. The repertoire was sequenced with immunoSEQ multiplex PCR; TCRdb's copy has only in-frame clones and lacks some. V and J calls and clone size are those listed in that table; D and trimming were worked out from the DNA. The data contain about 68,000 clones, 91% of them singletons. The CDR3 has 12 amino acids. CDR1 is SNHLY and CDR2 is FYNNEI in the germline V gene. V was shortened by 4 bases and J by 4 bases, with 8 bases between the two germline ends. The receptor was derived from a man aged 40-49 years with COVID-19, enrolled during active disease. Sequences were obtained from peripheral blood. The V gene is TRBV2, the J gene TRBJ2-7, with a weak D call TRBD2 (5 bases). This chain's CDR3 is CASSGLRYEQYF. For the CDR3, the DNA is TGTGCCAGCAGTGGACTAAGATACGAGCAGTACTTC.